This T cell receptor (beta chain) was sequenced for a study of shared clonotypes between healthy human individuals. Unsorted PBMCs provided DNA that was sequenced on ten immunoSEQ deep assay plates. In the authors' methods: Without quality scores, immunoSEQ junctional reads could not be filtered like full-length reads. Some clones are missing from TCRdb's copy, which holds only in-frame ones; the method was immunoSEQ multiplex PCR. V, J and clone size are taken as reported in that table, and D and trimming were inferred from the DNA itself. The sample includes fewer than 600,000 clones, around 81% of them seen just once. V shed 5 bases and J shed 2 bases, with 17 bases lying between them. The CDR3 has 16 residues.

The chain joins TRBV5-3 to TRBJ1-5, with unresolved D. TRBV5-3 is reported as an ORF; its role is uncertain. This receptor was taken from a woman in her forties in good health. Some clones in this sample may be carry-over from other donors' samples. Sequencing was carried out using PBMCs. The CDR3 reads CARRKDGVSGNQPQHF. In nucleotides, the CDR3 is TGTGCCAGAAGAAAGGACGGGGTCTCCGGCAATCAGCCCCAGCATTTT.